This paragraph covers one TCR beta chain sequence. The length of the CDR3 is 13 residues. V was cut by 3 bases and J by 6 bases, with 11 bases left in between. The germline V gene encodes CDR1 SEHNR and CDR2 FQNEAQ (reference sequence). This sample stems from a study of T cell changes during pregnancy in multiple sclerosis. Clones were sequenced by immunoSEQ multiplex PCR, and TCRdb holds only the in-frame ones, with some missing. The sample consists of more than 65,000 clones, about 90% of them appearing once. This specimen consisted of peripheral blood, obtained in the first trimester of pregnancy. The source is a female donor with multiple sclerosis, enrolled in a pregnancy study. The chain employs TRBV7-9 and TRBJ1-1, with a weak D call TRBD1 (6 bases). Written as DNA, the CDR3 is TGTGCCAGCAGCTTCAACAGGGCCCCTGAAGCTTTCTTT. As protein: CASSFNRAPEAFF.